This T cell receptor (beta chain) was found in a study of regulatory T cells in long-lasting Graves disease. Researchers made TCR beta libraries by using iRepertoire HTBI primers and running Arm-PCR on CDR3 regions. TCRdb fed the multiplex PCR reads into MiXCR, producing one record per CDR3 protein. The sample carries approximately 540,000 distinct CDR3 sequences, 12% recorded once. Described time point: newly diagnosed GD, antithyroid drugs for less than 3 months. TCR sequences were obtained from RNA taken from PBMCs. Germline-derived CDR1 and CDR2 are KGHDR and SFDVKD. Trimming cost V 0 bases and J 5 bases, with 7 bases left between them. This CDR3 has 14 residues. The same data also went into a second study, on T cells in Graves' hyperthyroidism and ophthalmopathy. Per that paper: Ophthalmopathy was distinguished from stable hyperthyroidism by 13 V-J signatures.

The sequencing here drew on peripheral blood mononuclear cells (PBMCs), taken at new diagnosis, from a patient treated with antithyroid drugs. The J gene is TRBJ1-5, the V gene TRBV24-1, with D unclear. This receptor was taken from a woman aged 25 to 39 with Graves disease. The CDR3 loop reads CATSDLDNDQPQHF. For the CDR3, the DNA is TGTGCCACCAGTGATTTGGACAACGATCAGCCCCAGCATTTT.